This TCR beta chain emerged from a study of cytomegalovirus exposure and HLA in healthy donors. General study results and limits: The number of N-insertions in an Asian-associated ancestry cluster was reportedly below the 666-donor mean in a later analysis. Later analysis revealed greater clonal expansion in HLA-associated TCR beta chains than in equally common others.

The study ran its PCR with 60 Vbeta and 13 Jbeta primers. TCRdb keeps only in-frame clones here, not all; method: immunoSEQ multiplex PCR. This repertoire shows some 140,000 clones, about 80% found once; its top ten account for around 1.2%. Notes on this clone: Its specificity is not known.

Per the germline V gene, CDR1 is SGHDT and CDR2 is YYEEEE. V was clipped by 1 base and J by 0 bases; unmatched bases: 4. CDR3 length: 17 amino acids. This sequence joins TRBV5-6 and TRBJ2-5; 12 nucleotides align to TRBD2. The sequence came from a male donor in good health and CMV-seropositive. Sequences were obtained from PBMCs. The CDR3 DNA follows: TGTGCCAGCAGCTTGAGGACTAGCGGGAAGTACCAAGAGACCCAGTACTTC. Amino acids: CASSLRTSGKYQETQYF.